This TCR beta chain derives from a study of CD8 T cells in ankylosing spondylitis (TCRdb year 2017). Regarding the research as a whole: T cell receptor beta repertoires were profiled in healthy donors and ankylosing spondylitis patients so that disease-linked TCR variants could be found. Peripheral blood samples were taken, and synovial fluid was additionally collected from ankylosing spondylitis patients. The full study cohort comprised 25 ankylosing spondylitis patients and over a hundred healthy donors.

Overall study results and their limits: A TCR beta motif of about 8 highly homologous amino acid variants appeared characteristic of blood from ankylosing spondylitis patients. A CD8+ phenotype was shown by the disease-linked clones, which were found at relatively low frequencies in peripheral blood. The disease-linked clones were reported to be significantly enriched in matched synovial fluid samples from ankylosing spondylitis patients. Some TCR beta motif variants had previously been reported in synovial fluid and blood of reactive arthritis patients, which suggested common disease-initiation mechanisms.

The listed sequencing device is Illumina HiSeq 2500. Quantitative 5'-RACE with molecular barcodes was the method used to prepare the TCR beta libraries. In the original analysis: To identify disease-linked TCR variants, a new computational method was used, one built on a probabilistic model of VDJ rearrangement. The public reads were reprocessed in TCRdb via fastp at Q25 and MiXCR, keeping in-frame beta chains. Records with the same CDR3 protein are collapsed into one entry carrying the most frequent genes and DNA. TCRdb, not the authors, supplied the V and J calls. Within this sample are 200,000 to 300,000 distinct CDR3 sequences, with 10% of them counted one time only. The biggest ten clones account for 2.6% of the sample. There are a few counts of this clonotype. The antigen this receptor binds is unknown. Qualities for individual bases were not recorded, and no much larger clone is one base off.

V is clipped by 4 bases and J by 8 bases, and the sequence between their germline boundaries is 11 bases long. Spanning cysteine to phenylalanine, the CDR3 consists of 13 amino acids. The only DNA kept is the CDR3, 39 bases in frame from the first base. The TCR originated in a male donor with ankylosing spondylitis or in good health (not recorded which). The receptor chain draws on TRBV12-3 or TRBV12-4 and TRBJ1-4, with the D gene call left open. Source material: blood, either unsorted or a sorted T cell fraction (not recorded which). The CDR3 corresponds to CASSSTAREKLFF. In nucleotides, the sequence is TGTGCCAGCAGTTCCACGGCCCGAGAAAAACTGTTTTTT.